Listed below are T cell receptor beta chains from one sample, sequenced in a study of vaccination and CD4 T cells after COVID-19. These receptors have no known antigen. TCRdb recomputed calls from the PCR reads with MiXCR, one row per CDR3 protein. This sample has 25,000 or so distinct CDR3 sequences; under 70% occur once, and the top ten carry 2.5% to 3.5%. Specimen: CD4+ T cells from blood, cultured in vitro. These receptors were taken from a human donor who had recovered from COVID-19. The CDR3 runs from the conserved cysteine through the conserved F or W. A D gene is named only where the DNA matches it firmly. Size values are once, few and many counts, or a class for expanded clones, and some rows have none.

cdr3_nt | cdr3_aa | v_call | clone_size | d_call | j_call
TGTGCCAGCAGTGACGAAACAGGGATGGACCAGTTCTTC | CASSDETGMDQFF | TRBV27 | NA | NA | TRBJ2-1
TGTGCCAGCAGCTTAGGACCGTCCCGCCGTACGAACTATGGCTACACCTTC | CASSLGPSRRTNYGYTF | TRBV7-2 | NA | NA | TRBJ1-2
TGTGCCTGGAGTCGGGGGCATGGGGAAAAACTGTTTTTT | CAWSRGHGEKLFF | TRBV30 | NA | NA | TRBJ1-4
TGCAGTGCTGGGACAGGTCCCGACTACGAGCAGTACTTC | CSAGTGPDYEQYF | TRBV20-1 | NA | TRBD1 | TRBJ2-7
TGCAGTGCTTTGGATAGCGGGGGGGCCACAGATACGCAGTATTTT | CSALDSGGATDTQYF | TRBV20-1 | few | TRBD2 | TRBJ2-3
TGCAGTGCTAGGCCAGCGGGATCGAACACCGGGGAGCTGTTTTTT | CSARPAGSNTGELFF | TRBV20-1 | NA | TRBD2 | TRBJ2-2
TGTGCCACCAGCCGGGGGGGGACTAGCGGTTACAATGAGCAGTTCTTC | CATSRGGTSGYNEQFF | TRBV24-1 | NA | TRBD2 | TRBJ2-1
TGTGCCAGCAGCTCCCCCGAGGTAGGCGGCCTCTACGAGCAGTACTTC | CASSSPEVGGLYEQYF | TRBV7-9 | once | NA | TRBJ2-7
TGTGCCAGCAGCTTAGTGACAGGCCCGAACACTGAAGCTTTCTTT | CASSLVTGPNTEAFF | TRBV7-8 | NA | NA | TRBJ1-1
TGTGCCAGCAGCTTATCCGGGACAACAGATACGCAGTATTTT | CASSLSGTTDTQYF | TRBV7-3 | NA | NA | TRBJ2-3
TGTGCCAGCAGCTCTGAGCGGGGGGGCCGGGATACGCAGTATTTT | CASSSERGGRDTQYF | TRBV7-8 | NA | TRBD2 | TRBJ2-3
TGTGCCAGCAGCGAGAGGGGGGGAGGAGATACGCAGTATTTT | CASSERGGGDTQYF | TRBV7-9 | few | NA | TRBJ2-3
TGTGCCAGCAGTTTAGCTGGTCACTTCGGTAACACCATATATTTT | CASSLAGHFGNTIYF | TRBV12-3/TRBV12-4 | few | NA | TRBJ1-3
TGTGCCAGCAGCTTGGACCGCTACGAGCAGTACTTC | CASSLDRYEQYF | TRBV5-4 | NA | NA | TRBJ2-7
TGTGCCAGCAGTTTACGGATGCGGGAGCTCCCCTACGAGCAGTACTTC | CASSLRMRELPYEQYF | TRBV27 | NA | TRBD2 | TRBJ2-7
TGCAGTGCTACCCGGGATTTTGGATACAATGAGCAGTTCTTC | CSATRDFGYNEQFF | TRBV20-1 | NA | NA | TRBJ2-1
TGTGCCAGCAGCTTGGACGTAGCCCCAGATACGCAGTATTTT | CASSLDVAPDTQYF | TRBV7-6 | NA | NA | TRBJ2-3
TGTGCCAGCACTCCAGGGGTTGGCGGTGCTAGCACAGATACGCAGTATTTT | CASTPGVGGASTDTQYF | TRBV6-1 | NA | NA | TRBJ2-3
TGTGCCAGCAGCTTAGCGGCAGGGAGGTATGGCTACACCTTC | CASSLAAGRYGYTF | TRBV7-8 | few | NA | TRBJ1-2
TGTGCCAGCAGGGGACTAGCGGACCCTAGCACAGATACGCAGTATTTT | CASRGLADPSTDTQYF | TRBV27 | NA | TRBD2 | TRBJ2-3
TGTGCCAGCAGCTTAAGGCTAGCGGGTTACGAGCAGTACTTC | CASSLRLAGYEQYF | TRBV7-2 | NA | TRBD2 | TRBJ2-7
TGCAGTGCTAGATCCCGACTAGCGGGGTCCCACAATGAGCAGTTCTTC | CSARSRLAGSHNEQFF | TRBV20-1 | NA | TRBD2 | TRBJ2-1
TGCAGTGCCCCCGGGATCCAGGGGACCCAAGAGACCCAGTACTTC | CSAPGIQGTQETQYF | TRBV20-1 | NA | NA | TRBJ2-5
TGTGCCAGCAGTGAAGCTCGAGGGTTCTACACCGGGGAGCTGTTTTTT | CASSEARGFYTGELFF | TRBV2 | NA | NA | TRBJ2-2
TGTGCCAGCAGTTTGAGTACAGAGAACACTGAAGCTTTCTTT | CASSLSTENTEAFF | TRBV28 | NA | NA | TRBJ1-1
TGTGCCAGCAGTGAAGCGCCAGGGGTCACCCCCCAGCATTTT | CASSEAPGVTPQHF | TRBV6-1 | NA | NA | TRBJ1-5
TGTGCCAGCAGCTTAGACCCTCGCAGGCTCGAATCCCTCCACTTT | CASSLDPRRLESLHF | TRBV5-4 | NA | NA | TRBJ1-6
TGTGCCAGTAACCCCCGATACTCGGGACAAGTCTCTAACTATGGCTACACCTTC | CASNPRYSGQVSNYGYTF | TRBV19 | NA | NA | TRBJ1-2
TGCAGTGCTAGCATCACAGGGGCAACTAATGAAAAACTGTTTTTT | CSASITGATNEKLFF | TRBV20-1 | NA | TRBD1 | TRBJ1-4
TGCAGTGCTATGAGGGACAGTTTGAACACTGAAGCTTTCTTT | CSAMRDSLNTEAFF | TRBV20-1 | NA | TRBD1 | TRBJ1-1